These 21 T cell receptor beta chains originate from one sample sequenced in a study of identical twins. TCRdb recomputed calls from the 5' RACE reads with MiXCR, one row per CDR3 protein. The sample lists approximately 670,000 distinct CDR3 sequences, approximately 6.1% occurring once. Sequencing used naive T cells sorted from blood. The receptors originated from a young man in good health.

The V call is TRBV24-1, the J call TRBJ2-5; no clear D. The V gene's germline CDR1 is KGHDR and CDR2 SFDVKD. V dropped 3 bases and J dropped 5 bases, with 18 bases sitting between them. The CDR3 is 16 amino acids. This chain's CDR3 is CATSDPTSVLGETQYF. As DNA, the CDR3 is TGTGCCACCAGTGATCCCACTTCGGTGCTTGGGGAGACCCAGTACTTC.

This chain connects TRBV7-8 to TRBJ2-5; the match to TRBD1 covers 9 bases. The trim removed 1 base at V and 2 bases at J, leaving 2 bases unmatched. CDR1 is SGHVS, CDR2 FQNEAQ, per germline. CDR3 length equals 15 residues. The CDR3 is CASSLEGTGQETQYF. In DNA form, the CDR3 reads TGTGCCAGCAGCTTAGAAGGGACAGGGCAAGAGACCCAGTACTTC. Full variable domain (rest looked up from reference TRBV7-8 and TRBJ2-5): GAGVSQSPRYKVAKRGQDVALRCDPISGHVSLFWYQQALGQGPEFLTYFQNEAQLDKSGLPSDRFFAERPEGSVSTLKIQRTQQEDSAVYLCASSLEGTGQETQYFGPGTRLLVL.

The table lists this clonotype with a count of one. This may arise from a read error, as a much more abundant clone is one base away. This rearrangement joins TRBV4-2 to TRBJ2-1; D unclear. The CDR3 consists of 15 residues. The germline V gene has CDR1 LGHNA and CDR2 YNFKEQ. In DNA, the CDR3 is TGTGCCAGCAGCCAAGTTATCGGAAGTCACAATAAGCAGTTCTTC. This codes for CASSQVIGSHNKQFF.

Comments on this clonotype: A read error is possible here, since a much larger clone lies one base away. This sequence joins TRBV20-1 and TRBJ2-1; no clear D. The germline V gene has CDR1 DFQATT and CDR2 SNEGSKA (reference sequence). The CDR3 length is 11 residues. The DNA for the CDR3 is TGCAGTGCTAGTCTGGGGTTTGAGCATTTCTTC. This sequence encodes CSASLGFEHFF.

Worth noting for this clonotype: It may be a read error: a sequence one base away is much more abundant. The chain employs TRBV7-2 and TRBJ2-7; D may be TRBD2 (6 bases). The germline V gene encodes CDR1 SGHTA and CDR2 FQGNSA. The CDR3 is 15 amino acids. Trimming left V 5 bases short and J 5 bases short, with 19 bases between. The CDR3 DNA sequence: TGTGCCAGCAGCCAAGTGGGGCTAGCGATCGACGAGCAGTACTTC. Its translation is CASSQVGLAIDEQYF.

This clonotype was found many times. The rearrangement links TRBV5-1 to TRBJ2-7; 8 bases align to TRBD2. The CDR3 is made up of 19 amino acids. V lost 4 bases and J lost 0; bases outside the gene matches: 18. Germline CDR1 reads SGHRS; CDR2 reads YFSETQ. CDR3 DNA sequence: TGCGCCAGCAGCATCCCGCGGGGCGGGAGGAAACAAAGCTCCTACGAGCAGTACGTC. Translation gives CASSIPRGGRKQSSYEQYV.

This clonotype was counted at least ten times. The chain employs TRBV7-2 and TRBJ1-6; unclear D gene. Germline assignment: CDR1 SGHTA and CDR2 FQGNSA. The V end lost 5 bases, the J end lost 14 bases, and 16 bases lay between the germline ends. The CDR3 is 13 residues long. This CDR3 reads CASSTHDTITLHF. CDR3 DNA sequence: TGTGCCAGCAGCACACATGACACTATAACCCTCCACTTT.

This clonotype appeared many times. J is TRBJ2-3 and V is TRBV6-4; the match to TRBD2 covers 14 bases. Germline CDR1 reads MRHNA; CDR2 reads SNTAGT. Unmatched junction bases numbered 11, after V lost 4 bases and J lost 2 bases. CDR3 length: 19 residues. CDR3 in DNA: TGTGCCAGCAGTGCCTCGACTAGCGGGAGGGCCGTAGTCACAGATACGCAGTATTTT. Protein: CASSASTSGRAVVTDTQYF.

This clonotype was counted ten times or more. The J gene is TRBJ2-7, the V gene TRBV20-1; D assignment may be TRBD1 or TRBD2 (7 bases each). V lost 0 bases to trimming and J lost 5 bases, with 17 bases between them. The germline V gene encodes CDR1 DFQATT and CDR2 SNEGSKA (reference sequence). CDR3 length equals 15 residues. Written as DNA, the CDR3 is TGCAGTGCTAGAGAGACGAGCAGGGGGGGAAACGAGCAGTACTTC. Amino acids: CSARETSRGGNEQYF.

In the case of this clonotype: Just one base apart from a much larger clone, this may be a read error. CDR3 coding DNA: TGTGCCAGCAGTTACTACTCGCGGTTCGAGCGGGAGTATTACACAGATACGCAGTATTTT. It is translated as CASSYYSRFEREYYTDTQYF. The chain joins TRBV12-3 or TRBV12-4 to TRBJ2-3, with 8 positions matching TRBD2. CDR3 length: 20 residues. V shed 4 bases and J 2 bases; nucleotides not matched to a gene: 20.

This clonotype turned up a few times. V gene TRBV4-1 combines with J gene TRBJ1-2; D unresolved. The germline gives CDR1 MGHRA, CDR2 YSYEKL. Between the trimmed V and J ends, which lost 0 bases and 2 bases, there was a span of 10 bases. The CDR3 extends over 15 amino acids. The CDR3 here is CASSQDWAANYGYTF. The DNA of the CDR3 is TGCGCCAGCAGCCAAGATTGGGCAGCCAACTATGGCTACACCTTC.

This clonotype was recorded many times. The rearrangement joins TRBV6-5 to TRBJ2-7; 7 bases are shared with TRBD1. The CDR3 has 13 amino acids. The J segment lost 7 bases and the V segment lost 3 bases, leaving 6 bases of the junction unmatched. Germline V lookup: CDR1 MNHEY, CDR2 SVGAGI. The CDR3 sequence is CASSYTGAREQYF. CDR3 coding DNA: TGTGCCAGCAGTTATACAGGGGCAAGGGAGCAGTACTTC.

This clonotype was counted many times. The genes are TRBV20-1 and TRBJ1-5; possibly TRBD1 for D (5 bases). The germline CDR1 and CDR2 sequences are DFQATT and SNEGSKA (reference sequence). The CDR3 extends over 13 amino acids. The V end was cut by 0 bases, the J end by 4 bases, with 7 bases between. CDR3 bases: TGCAGTGCTAGAGACAGGGAGAATCAGCCCCAGCATTTT. It encodes CSARDRENQPQHF.

Ten or more counts support this clonotype. This chain uses TRBV5-1 with TRBJ1-2; TRBD1 agrees at 11 bases. V was pared by 7 bases and J by 0 bases, with 8 bases of the junction left unmatched. The CDR3 has 16 amino acids. From germline, CDR1 is SGHRS and CDR2 YFSETQ. For the CDR3, the DNA is TGCGCCAGCGCCGGGGACAGGGGGACTTCTAACTATGGCTACACCTTC. This gives the protein CASAGDRGTSNYGYTF.

The chain recombines TRBV20-1 with TRBJ2-7; 11 bases agree with TRBD2. The CDR3 runs 15 residues. CDR1 is DFQATT and CDR2 is SNEGSKA in the germline V gene (reference sequence). Trimming cost V 6 bases and J 2 bases; bases outside gene matches: 9. The CDR3 region has the DNA TGCAGTGCATCCCCGGGACTAGCGGAAACCTACGAGCAGTACTTC. This codes for CSASPGLAETYEQYF.

In its sample, this clonotype was seen a few times. The rearrangement links TRBV6-2 or TRBV6-3 to TRBJ2-2, with 11 nucleotides matching TRBD2. J lost 9 bases, V lost 5 bases, and 17 bases had no gene match. Germline V gives CDR1 MNHEY, CDR2 SVGEGT. This CDR3 region has 18 residues. CDR3 amino acids: CASSHPGTSGGTAWELFF. Written as DNA, the CDR3 is TGTGCCAGCAGTCACCCAGGGACTAGCGGAGGGACGGCTTGGGAGCTGTTTTTT.

The J gene is TRBJ2-5, the V gene TRBV7-9; 7 nucleotides align to TRBD2. The germline gives CDR1 SEHNR, CDR2 FQNEAQ (reference sequence). This CDR3 has 15 amino acids. The V gene end was trimmed by 0 bases and the J gene end by 4 bases; junction bases not matched to a gene: 5. CDR3 sequence: CASSLAAGARETQYF. CDR3 nucleotides: TGTGCCAGCAGCTTAGCTGCGGGAGCCAGAGAGACCCAGTACTTC.

This clonotype has more than one count but fewer than ten. The chain employs TRBV29-1 and TRBJ2-2; 7 nucleotides align to TRBD2. CDR3 size: 12 residues. Trimming took 3 bases from V and 6 from J; bases not matched to a gene: 1. CDR1 and CDR2 from the germline V gene are SQVTM and ANQGSEA. CDR3 nucleotides: TGCAGCGTTGAGCGGGGGTCCGGGGAGCTGTTTTTT. Amino acids: CSVERGSGELFF.

This clonotype was found a few times. The CDR3 bases are TGCGCCAGCAGCTTGGGAGGGGCAGACGACGAGCAGTACGTC. It encodes CASSLGGADDEQYV. This rearrangement joins TRBV5-1 to TRBJ2-7; D might be TRBD1 or TRBD2, each matching 5 bases. Trimming stripped 0 bases from V and 5 bases from J, with 12 bases between. The CDR3 spans 14 residues. CDR1 is SGHRS and CDR2 is YFSETQ in the germline V gene.

This clonotype turned up a few times. The rearrangement joins TRBV15 to TRBJ2-3, with D perhaps matching TRBD2 (6 bases). CDR1 is LNHNV, CDR2 YYDKDF, per germline (reference sequence). The V end lost 6 bases, the J end lost 0 bases, and 13 bases lay between the germline ends. This CDR3 comprises 15 residues. In DNA form, the CDR3 reads TGTGCCACCAGTTCTGGCGGGACCAGCACAGATACGCAGTATTTT. Its protein product is CATSSGGTSTDTQYF.

The chain joins TRBV5-1 to TRBJ1-5; 12 nucleotides line up with TRBD1. Looked up from germline, CDR1 is SGHRS and CDR2 is YFSETQ. The V segment lost 4 bases and the J segment 7 bases; nucleotides outside the gene matches: 6. This CDR3 contains 15 residues. CDR3 region: CASSPGTGGWQPQHF. The CDR3 DNA reads as TGCGCCAGCAGCCCCGGGACAGGGGGCTGGCAGCCCCAGCATTTT.